Each of the 15 T cell receptor beta chains below was sequenced from the same sample in a study of T cells in Graves' hyperthyroidism and ophthalmopathy (dated by TCRdb to the late 2010s). Library creation used multiplex PCR. The listed sequencing device is Illumina HiSeq 2000. TCR beta CDR3 regions were amplified from RNA transcripts. The TCR CDR3 was subjected to a first round of RT-PCR using the HTBI primer set and the Qiagen OneStep RT-PCR kit. TCRdb applied fastp at Q25 and MiXCR to the public reads, then kept only in-frame beta chains. One record per CDR3 amino acid sequence lists the most common genes and DNA. The sample data list around 580,000 distinct CDR3 sequences, and about 43% of these were observed just once. The ten most abundant clones make up more than 7% of the sample. Sequenced: peripheral blood or thyroid tissue (not recorded which). The receptors were sampled from a woman younger than 35 with Graves' hyperthyroidism.

CDR3 sequence: CAISESKGSRTNEQFF. CDR3 nucleotide sequence: TGTGCCATCAGTGAGTCGAAGGGGTCACGGACCAATGAGCAGTTCTTC. J is TRBJ2-1 and V is TRBV10-3, with D perhaps TRBD1 (5 bases). Trimming shortened V by 0 bases and J by 6 bases, and 15 bases separated the two germline ends. The CDR3 loop spans 16 amino acids. Germline values: CDR1 ENHRY, CDR2 SYGVKD.

As concerns this clonotype: A much larger clonotype is one base distant, so this may be a read error. The chain joins TRBV12-3 or TRBV12-4 to TRBJ1-5; TRBD1 is a possible D gene (6 bases). This CDR3 comprises 15 residues. V lost 7 bases to trimming and J lost 7 bases, with 20 bases between them. The CDR3 sequence: CASNISQGFEQPQHF. DNA of the CDR3: TGTGCCAGCAATATCTCCCAGGGGTTTGAACAGCCCCAGCATTTT.

As regards this clonotype: The junction and the germline gene differ at one end; a read error may be behind it. The V call is TRBV24-1, the J call TRBJ2-1, with 13 bases that match TRBD2. The CDR3 consists of 15 residues. Germline lookup yields CDR1 KGHDR and CDR2 SFDVKD. The DNA of the CDR3 is TGTGCCATCAGTACGACTAGCGGGAGGAATCATGAGCAGTTCTTC. Translating it yields CAISTTSGRNHEQFF.

This clonotype appeared many times. This chain links TRBV7-9 with TRBJ1-1, with D hard to call. The CDR3 spans 13 residues. Germline V lookup: CDR1 SEHNR, CDR2 FQNEAQ (reference sequence). V was pared by 1 base and J by 11 bases, with 14 bases between. The CDR3 nucleotides are TGTGCCAGCAGCTTAGTGGGTCAAAGTGAGGCTTTCTTT. This translates into CASSLVGQSEAFF.

The chain carries TRBV27 and TRBJ2-7; no firm D call. This CDR3 comprises 16 residues. V shed 7 bases and J shed 0 bases, with 19 bases lying between them. The germline V gene encodes CDR1 MNHEY and CDR2 SMNVEV (reference sequence). CDR3 sequence: CASNPLKSSSSYEQYF. The CDR3 DNA sequence: TGTGCCAGCAACCCGCTCAAGTCCTCCAGCTCCTACGAGCAGTACTTC.

This clonotype came up many times. The chain carries TRBV29-1 and TRBJ2-5; D not resolved. This CDR3 comprises 12 residues. CDR1 is SQVTM and CDR2 is ANQGSEA in the germline V gene. Trimming took 7 bases from V and 0 from J, leaving 9 bases between them. The CDR3 loop reads CSATEYQETQYF. The CDR3 region has the DNA TGCAGCGCAACAGAGTACCAAGAGACCCAGTACTTC.

This chain uses TRBV7-9 with TRBJ1-1, with 8 bases matching TRBD1. This CDR3 contains 14 residues. CDR1 and CDR2 from the germline V gene are SEHNR and FQNEAQ (reference sequence). Unmatched junction bases numbered 7, after V lost 5 bases and J lost 5 bases. This CDR3 reads CASSADRAMTEAFF. DNA of the CDR3: TGTGCCAGCAGCGCGGACAGGGCCATGACTGAAGCTTTCTTT. Filled out from reference TRBV7-9 and TRBJ1-1, the complete variable domain reads DTGVSQNPRHKITKRGQNVTFRCDPISEHNRLYWYRQTLGQGPEFLTYFQNEAQLEKSRLLSDRFSAERPKGSFSTLEIQRTEQGDSAMYLCASSADRAMTEAFFGQGTRLTVV.

As concerns this clonotype: A read error is likely, as this CDR3 ends without the conserved phenylalanine or tryptophan. The DNA is omitted, as the CDR3 cannot be located on it reliably, and the CDR3 follows TCRdb's listing. V usage is TRBV15 and J usage is TRBJ1-6. CDR1 is LNHNV, CDR2 YYDKDF, per germline (reference sequence). Including both end residues, the CDR3 is 8 amino acids long. The CDR3 loop is CATSRVVS.

This clonotype was counted many times. The chain recombines TRBV7-2 with TRBJ2-2, with 8 bases fitting TRBD2. The CDR3 extends over 15 amino acids. Germline V gene data show CDR1 as SGHTA and CDR2 as FQGNSA. V lost 4 bases, J lost 0 bases, and 1 base stayed unmatched. The CDR3 DNA sequence: TGTGCCAGCAGCTATAGCGGGACGAACACCGGGGAGCTGTTTTTT. Translation: CASSYSGTNTGELFF.

This clonotype was recorded many times. The chain is built from TRBV4-2 and TRBJ2-5; D unresolved. Germline CDR1 LGHNA, CDR2 YNFKEQ. The CDR3 sequence is 15 residues long. The ends were cut back, 0 bases at V and 2 bases at J, with 10 bases in the middle. In DNA form, the CDR3 reads TGTGCCAGCAGCCAAGATCTAACGTTACAAGAGACCCAGTACTTC. It is translated as CASSQDLTLQETQYF.

The chain couples TRBV7-3 to TRBJ2-7; D perhaps matches TRBD1 (5 bases). Trimming cost V 5 bases and J 7 bases, with 15 bases left between them. Germline loops: CDR1 SGHTA, CDR2 FQGTGA. The CDR3 has 13 amino acids. The CDR3 DNA reads TGTGCCAGCAGCCCTCAGGGATTCGATGAGCAGTACTTC. It yields the protein CASSPQGFDEQYF.

As for this clonotype: At one boundary the junction diverges from the germline segment, which might be a read error. This rearrangement joins TRBV2 to TRBJ1-1, with D perhaps TRBD1 (5 bases). The CDR3 has 13 residues. The germline gives CDR1 SNHLY, CDR2 FYNNEI. The CDR3 is CASLFRTKGEAFF. DNA for the CDR3: TGTGCCAGCTTATTCCGGACAAAGGGTGAAGCCTTCTTT.

This chain connects TRBV29-1 to TRBJ2-7; possibly TRBD1 for D (6 bases). The CDR3 runs to 12 residues. The germline V and J ends were trimmed by 3 bases and 5 bases, with 11 bases remaining between them. The germline gives CDR1 SQVTM, CDR2 ANQGSEA. CDR3: CSVEGATNEQYF. Written as DNA, the CDR3 is TGCAGCGTTGAGGGGGCCACTAACGAGCAGTACTTC.

The chain carries TRBV15 and TRBJ1-2, with D unresolved. V shed 1 base and J shed 8 bases, with 11 bases lying between them. The CDR3 runs to 13 residues. Germline CDR1 is LNHNV and CDR2 is YYDKDF (reference sequence). The CDR3 spells CATSRGDGLGYTF. The CDR3 DNA is TGTGCCACCAGCAGAGGTGACGGTCTCGGCTACACCTTC.

The rearrangement uses TRBV19 and TRBJ1-3, with unresolved D. This CDR3 is 17 amino acids long. Germline CDR1 is LNHDA and CDR2 is SQIVND (reference sequence). Between the trimmed V and J ends, which lost 7 bases and 0 bases, there was a span of 19 bases. CDR3: CASTKSGDTYSGNTIYF. DNA of the CDR3: TGTGCCAGTACCAAGTCGGGCGACACGTACTCTGGAAACACCATATATTTT.